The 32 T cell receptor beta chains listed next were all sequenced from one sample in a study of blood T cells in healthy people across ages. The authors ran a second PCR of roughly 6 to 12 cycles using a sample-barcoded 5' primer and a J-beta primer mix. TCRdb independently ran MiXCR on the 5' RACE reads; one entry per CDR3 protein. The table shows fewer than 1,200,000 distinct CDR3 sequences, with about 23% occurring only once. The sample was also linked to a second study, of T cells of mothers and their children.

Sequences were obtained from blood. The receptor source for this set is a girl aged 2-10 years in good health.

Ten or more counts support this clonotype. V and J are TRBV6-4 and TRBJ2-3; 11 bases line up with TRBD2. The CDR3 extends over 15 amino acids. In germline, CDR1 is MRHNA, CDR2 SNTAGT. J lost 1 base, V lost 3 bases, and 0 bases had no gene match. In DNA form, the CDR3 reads TGTGCCAGCAGTGAGACTAGCGGGGGCACAGATACGCAGTATTTT. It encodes CASSETSGGTDTQYF.

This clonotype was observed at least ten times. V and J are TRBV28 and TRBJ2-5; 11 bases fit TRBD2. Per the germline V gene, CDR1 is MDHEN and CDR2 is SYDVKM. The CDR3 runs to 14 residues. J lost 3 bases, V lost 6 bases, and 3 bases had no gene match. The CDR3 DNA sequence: TGTGCCAGCAGCCTGACTAGCGGGAAAGAGACCCAGTACTTC. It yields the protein CASSLTSGKETQYF.

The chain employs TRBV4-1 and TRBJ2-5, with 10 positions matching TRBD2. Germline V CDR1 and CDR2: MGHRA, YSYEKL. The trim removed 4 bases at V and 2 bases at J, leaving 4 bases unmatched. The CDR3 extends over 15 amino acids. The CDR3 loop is CASSRGLAVQETQYF. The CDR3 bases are TGCGCCAGCAGCCGAGGACTAGCGGTACAAGAGACCCAGTACTTC.

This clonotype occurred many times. Here the CDR3 DNA reads TGTGCCAGCAGTCCCAGCGCGGGGACGTATGGCTACACCTTC. This sequence encodes CASSPSAGTYGYTF. The rearrangement links TRBV7-2 to TRBJ1-2; D possibly corresponds to TRBD1 (5 bases). This CDR3 region has 14 residues. Trimming shortened V by 6 bases and J by 5 bases, and 16 bases separated the two germline ends. CDR1 is SGHTA and CDR2 is FQGNSA in the germline V gene.

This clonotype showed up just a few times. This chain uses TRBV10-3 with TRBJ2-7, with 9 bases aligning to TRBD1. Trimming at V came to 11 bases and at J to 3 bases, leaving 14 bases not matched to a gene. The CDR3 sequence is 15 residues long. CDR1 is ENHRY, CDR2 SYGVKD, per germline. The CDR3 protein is CASTRAGQGLYEQYF. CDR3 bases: TGTGCCTCGACGAGGGCGGGACAGGGCCTCTACGAGCAGTACTTC.

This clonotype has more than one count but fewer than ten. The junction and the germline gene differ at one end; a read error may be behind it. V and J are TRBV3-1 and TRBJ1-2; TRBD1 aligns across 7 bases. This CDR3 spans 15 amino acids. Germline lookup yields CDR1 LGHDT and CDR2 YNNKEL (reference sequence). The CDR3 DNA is TGTGCCAGCAGCCAAGATAACAGGGGCGGACATGGCTGCACCTTC. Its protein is CASSQDNRGGHGCTF.

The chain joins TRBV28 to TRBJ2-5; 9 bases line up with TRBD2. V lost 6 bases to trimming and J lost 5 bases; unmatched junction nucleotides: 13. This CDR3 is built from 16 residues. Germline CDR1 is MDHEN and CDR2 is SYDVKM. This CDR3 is CASRDSGRPSSETQYF. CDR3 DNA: TGTGCCAGCAGAGATAGCGGGAGACCCTCAAGCGAGACCCAGTACTTC.

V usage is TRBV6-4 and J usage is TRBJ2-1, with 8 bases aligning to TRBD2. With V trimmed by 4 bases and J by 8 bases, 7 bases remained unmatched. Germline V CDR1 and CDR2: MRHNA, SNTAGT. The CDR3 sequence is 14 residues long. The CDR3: CASSAQSGSYEQFF. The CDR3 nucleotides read TGTGCCAGCAGTGCTCAGAGCGGGAGCTATGAGCAGTTCTTC.

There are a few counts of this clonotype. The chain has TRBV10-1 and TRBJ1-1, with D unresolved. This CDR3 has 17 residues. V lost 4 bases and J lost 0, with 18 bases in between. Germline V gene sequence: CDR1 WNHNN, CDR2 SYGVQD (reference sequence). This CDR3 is CASSGSRLGRLNTEAFF. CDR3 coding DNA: TGCGCCAGCAGTGGATCCAGACTGGGAAGATTGAACACTGAAGCTTTCTTT.

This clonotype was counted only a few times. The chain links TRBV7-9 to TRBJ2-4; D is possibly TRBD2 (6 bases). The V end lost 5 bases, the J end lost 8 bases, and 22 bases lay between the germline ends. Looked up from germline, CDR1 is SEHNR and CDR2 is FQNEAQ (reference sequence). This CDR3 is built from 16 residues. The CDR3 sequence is CASSPAHGAGIDIQYF. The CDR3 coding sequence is TGTGCCAGCAGCCCGGCGCATGGGGCGGGGATCGACATTCAGTACTTC.

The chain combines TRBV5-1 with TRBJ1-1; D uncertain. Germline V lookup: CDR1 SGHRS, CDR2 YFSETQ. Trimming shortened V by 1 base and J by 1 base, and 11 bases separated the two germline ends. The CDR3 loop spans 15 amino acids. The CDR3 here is CASSLTWKKNTEAFF. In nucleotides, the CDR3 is TGCGCCAGCAGCTTGACTTGGAAGAAGAACACTGAAGCTTTCTTT.

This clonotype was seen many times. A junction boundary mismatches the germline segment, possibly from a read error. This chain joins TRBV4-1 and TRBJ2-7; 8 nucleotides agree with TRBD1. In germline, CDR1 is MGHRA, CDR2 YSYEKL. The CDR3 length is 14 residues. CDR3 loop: CASSQDRGSYEQYF. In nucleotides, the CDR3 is TGTGCCAGCAGCCAAGACAGGGGATCCTACGAGCAGTACTTC.

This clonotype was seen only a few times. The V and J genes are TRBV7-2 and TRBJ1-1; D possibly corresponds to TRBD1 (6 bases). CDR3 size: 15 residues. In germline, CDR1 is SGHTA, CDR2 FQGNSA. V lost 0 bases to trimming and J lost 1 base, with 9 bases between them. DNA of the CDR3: TGTGCCAGCAGCTTAGCGAAGGGGGAGAACACTGAAGCTTTCTTT. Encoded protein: CASSLAKGENTEAFF.

Written as DNA, the CDR3 is TGTGCCAGCAGCTTAGCAGGGATAATGACCGGGGAGCTGTTTTTT. Translating it yields CASSLAGIMTGELFF. This rearrangement joins TRBV7-2 to TRBJ2-2; D gene uncertain. From germline, CDR1 is SGHTA and CDR2 FQGNSA. The CDR3 is made up of 15 amino acids. V lost 0 bases to trimming and J lost 5 bases, with 10 bases between them.

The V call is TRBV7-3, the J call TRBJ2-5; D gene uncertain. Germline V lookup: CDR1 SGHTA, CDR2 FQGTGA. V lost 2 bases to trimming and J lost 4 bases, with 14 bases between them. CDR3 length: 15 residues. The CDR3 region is CASSLLGQMVETQYF. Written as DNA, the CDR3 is TGTGCCAGCAGCTTACTGGGCCAAATGGTAGAGACCCAGTACTTC.

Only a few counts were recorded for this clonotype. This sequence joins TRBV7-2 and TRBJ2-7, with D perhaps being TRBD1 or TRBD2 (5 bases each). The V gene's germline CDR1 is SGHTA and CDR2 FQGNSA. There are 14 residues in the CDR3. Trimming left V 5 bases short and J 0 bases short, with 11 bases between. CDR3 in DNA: TGTGCCAGCAGCGCCCCCGGGACCTCCTACGAGCAGTACTTC. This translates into CASSAPGTSYEQYF.

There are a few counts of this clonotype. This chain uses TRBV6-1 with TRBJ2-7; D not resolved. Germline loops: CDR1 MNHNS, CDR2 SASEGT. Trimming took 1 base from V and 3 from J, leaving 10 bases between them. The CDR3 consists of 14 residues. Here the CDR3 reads CASSEGPEIYEQYF. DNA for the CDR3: TGTGCCAGCAGTGAAGGACCCGAGATCTACGAGCAGTACTTC.

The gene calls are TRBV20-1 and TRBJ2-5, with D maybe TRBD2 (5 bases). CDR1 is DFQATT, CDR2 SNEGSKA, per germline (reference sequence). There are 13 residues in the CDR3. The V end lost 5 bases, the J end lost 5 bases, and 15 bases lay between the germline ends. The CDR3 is CSAVSPSGETQYF. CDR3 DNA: TGCAGTGCTGTTAGCCCTTCGGGGGAGACCCAGTACTTC.

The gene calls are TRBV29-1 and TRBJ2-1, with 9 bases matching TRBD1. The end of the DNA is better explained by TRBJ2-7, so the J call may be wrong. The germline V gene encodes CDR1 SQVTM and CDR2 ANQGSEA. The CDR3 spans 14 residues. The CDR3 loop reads CSVILDRGQREQYF. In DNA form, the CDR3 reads TGCAGCGTGATATTGGACAGGGGCCAGCGAGAGCAGTACTTC.

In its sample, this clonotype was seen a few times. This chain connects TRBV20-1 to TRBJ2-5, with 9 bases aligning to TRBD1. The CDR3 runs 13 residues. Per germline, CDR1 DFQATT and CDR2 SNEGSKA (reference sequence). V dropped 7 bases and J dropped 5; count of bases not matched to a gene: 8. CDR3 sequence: CSGWEGTGETQYF. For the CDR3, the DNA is TGCAGTGGTTGGGAAGGGACAGGGGAGACCCAGTACTTC.

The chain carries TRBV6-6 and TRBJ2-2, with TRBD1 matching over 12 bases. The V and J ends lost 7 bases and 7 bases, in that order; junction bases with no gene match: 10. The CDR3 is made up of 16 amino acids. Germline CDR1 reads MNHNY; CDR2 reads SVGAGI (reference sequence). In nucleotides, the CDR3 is TGTGCCAGCAACCGGGGACAGGGGGCGCAAGGCGGGGAGCTGTTTTTT. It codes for CASNRGQGAQGGELFF.

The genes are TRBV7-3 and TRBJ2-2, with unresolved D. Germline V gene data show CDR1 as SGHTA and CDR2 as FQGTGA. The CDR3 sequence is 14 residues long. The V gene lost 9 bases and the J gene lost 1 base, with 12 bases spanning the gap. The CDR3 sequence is CASTPEVNTGELFF. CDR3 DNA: TGTGCCAGTACACCTGAGGTGAACACCGGGGAGCTGTTTTTT. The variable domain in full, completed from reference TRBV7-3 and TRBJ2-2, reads GAGVSQTPSNKVTEKGKYVELRCDPISGHTALYWYRQSLGQGPEFLIYFQGTGAADDSGLPNDRFFAVRPEGSVSTLKIQRTERGDSAVYLCASTPEVNTGELFFGEGSRLTVL.

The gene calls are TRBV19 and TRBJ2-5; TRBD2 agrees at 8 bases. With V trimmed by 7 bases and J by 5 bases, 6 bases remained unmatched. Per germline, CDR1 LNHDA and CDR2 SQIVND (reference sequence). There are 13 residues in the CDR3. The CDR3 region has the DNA TGTGCCAGTATCGGGGGGGCTACGGAGACCCAGTACTTC. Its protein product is CASIGGATETQYF.

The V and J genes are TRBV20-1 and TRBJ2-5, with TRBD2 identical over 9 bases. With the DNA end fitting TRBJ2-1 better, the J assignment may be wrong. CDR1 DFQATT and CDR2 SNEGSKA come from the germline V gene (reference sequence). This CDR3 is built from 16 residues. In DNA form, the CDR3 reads TGCAGTGCTAGTCCCCAGCGGGGGGATCCCTACAATGAGCAGTTCTTC. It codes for CSASPQRGDPYNEQFF.

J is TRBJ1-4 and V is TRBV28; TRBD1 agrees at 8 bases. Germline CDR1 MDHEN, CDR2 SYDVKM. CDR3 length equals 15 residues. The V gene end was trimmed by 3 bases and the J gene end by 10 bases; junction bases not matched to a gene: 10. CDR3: CASSFLGQGAGKLFF. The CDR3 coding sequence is TGTGCCAGCAGTTTTTTGGGGCAGGGGGCCGGAAAACTGTTTTTT.

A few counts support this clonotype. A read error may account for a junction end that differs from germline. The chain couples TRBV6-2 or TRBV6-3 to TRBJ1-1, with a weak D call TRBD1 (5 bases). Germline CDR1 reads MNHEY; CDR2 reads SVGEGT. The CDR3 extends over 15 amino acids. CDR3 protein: CASSDLSGANTEAFF. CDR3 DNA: TGTGCCAGCAGTGACCTCTCCGGGGCTAACACGGAAGCTTTCTTT.

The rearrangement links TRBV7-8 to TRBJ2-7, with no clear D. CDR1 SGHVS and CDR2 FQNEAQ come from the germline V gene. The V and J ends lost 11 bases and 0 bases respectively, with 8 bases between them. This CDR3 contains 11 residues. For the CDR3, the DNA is TGTGCCTCTCTGGCCTCCTACGAGCAGTACTTC. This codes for CASLASYEQYF.

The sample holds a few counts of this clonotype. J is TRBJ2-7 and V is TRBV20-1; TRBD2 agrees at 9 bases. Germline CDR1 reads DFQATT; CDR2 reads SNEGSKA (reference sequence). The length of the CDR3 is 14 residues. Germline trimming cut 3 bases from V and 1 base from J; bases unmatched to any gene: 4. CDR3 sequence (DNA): TGCAGTGCTAGTGGTAGCGGGGGATCCTACGAGCAGTACTTC. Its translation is CSASGSGGSYEQYF.

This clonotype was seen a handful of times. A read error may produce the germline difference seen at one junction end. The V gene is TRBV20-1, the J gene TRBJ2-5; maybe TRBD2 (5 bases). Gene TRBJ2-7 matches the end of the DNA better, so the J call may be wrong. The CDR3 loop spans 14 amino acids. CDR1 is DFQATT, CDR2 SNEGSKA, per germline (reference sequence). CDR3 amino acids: CSTRDRVGHYEQYF. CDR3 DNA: TGCAGTACTAGAGATCGTGTCGGCCACTACGAGCAGTACTTC.

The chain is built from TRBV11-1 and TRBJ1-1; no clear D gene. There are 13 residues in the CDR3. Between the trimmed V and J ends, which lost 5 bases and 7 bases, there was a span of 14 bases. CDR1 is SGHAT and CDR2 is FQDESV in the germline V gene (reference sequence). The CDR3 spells CASSPSGRLEAFF. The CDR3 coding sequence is TGTGCCAGCAGCCCTTCAGGTCGACTTGAAGCTTTCTTT.

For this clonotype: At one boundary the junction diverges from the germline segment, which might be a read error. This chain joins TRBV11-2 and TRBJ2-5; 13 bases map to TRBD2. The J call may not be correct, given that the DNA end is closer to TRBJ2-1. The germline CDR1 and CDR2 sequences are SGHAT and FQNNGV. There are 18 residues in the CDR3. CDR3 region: CASSLDLTSGRQYNDQFF. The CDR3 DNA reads TGTGCCAGCAGCTTAGACCTGACTAGCGGGAGGCAATACAATGACCAGTTCTTC.

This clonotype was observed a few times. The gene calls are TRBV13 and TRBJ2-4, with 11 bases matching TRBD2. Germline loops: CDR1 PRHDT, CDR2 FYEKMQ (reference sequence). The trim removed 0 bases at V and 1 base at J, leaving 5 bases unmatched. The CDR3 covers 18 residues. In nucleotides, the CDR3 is TGTGCCAGCAGCTTAGGCACTAGCGGGAGATTTGCCAAAAACATTCAGTACTTC. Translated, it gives CASSLGTSGRFAKNIQYF.